The 23 T cell receptor beta chains given below trace back to one sample, sequenced in a study of cytomegalovirus exposure and HLA in healthy donors. The PCR was carried out with 60 Vbeta primers and 13 Jbeta primers. Here immunoSEQ multiplex PCR was the method, and the copy in TCRdb shows in-frame clones only, minus some. The table lists roughly 100,000 clones, roughly 13% of them singletons. The sample consisted of PBMCs. These receptors all come from a man aged 40-55 years in good health and CMV-seropositive.

J is TRBJ1-6 and V is TRBV5-6, with D perhaps TRBD1 (5 bases). CDR1 and CDR2 (germline): SGHDT, YYEEEE. There are 18 residues in the CDR3. Trimming shortened V by 1 base and J by 0 bases, and 14 bases separated the two germline ends. CDR3 loop: CASSLKGPMSSYNSPLHF. The DNA of the CDR3 is TGTGCCAGCAGCTTGAAGGGGCCGATGAGCTCCTATAATTCACCCCTCCACTTT.

The V and J genes are TRBV18 and TRBJ2-2; no firm D call. This CDR3 contains 18 residues. Germline V lookup: CDR1 KGHSH, CDR2 LQKENI. V lost 0 bases and J lost 2, with 16 bases in between. This CDR3 reads CASSPPSIARVNTGELFF. The CDR3 DNA is TGTGCCAGCTCACCACCCTCAATTGCGAGAGTCAACACCGGGGAGCTGTTTTTT.

This clone was recorded a few times. CDR3 region: CSVGDSSNYGYTF. CDR3 sequence (DNA): TGCAGCGTGGGGGACAGCTCCAACTATGGCTACACCTTC. The chain recombines TRBV29-1 with TRBJ1-2; 7 nucleotides line up with TRBD1. V gave up 6 bases and J gave up 2 bases; unmatched junction bases: 6. The germline gives CDR1 SQVTM, CDR2 ANQGSEA. The CDR3 totals 13 residues.

V usage is TRBV11-2 and J usage is TRBJ2-7; the match to TRBD1 covers 7 bases. Trimming took 5 bases from V and 8 from J; bases not matched to a gene: 3. The germline V gene has CDR1 SGHAT and CDR2 FQNNGV. This CDR3 comprises 11 residues. The CDR3 DNA reads TGTGCCAGCAGCGCACAGGGGAAGCAGTACTTC. It specifies CASSAQGKQYF.

The V gene is TRBV7-9, the J gene TRBJ1-1; the match to TRBD1 covers 11 bases. J lost 10 bases, V lost 11 bases, and 12 bases had no gene match. Germline-derived CDR1 and CDR2 are SEHNR and FQNEAQ (reference sequence). The CDR3 is made up of 13 amino acids. The CDR3 DNA follows: TGTGCCGGGGGGGGACAGGGGGACTTGCGAGCTTTCTTT. Protein sequence: CAGGGQGDLRAFF.

The sample holds a few counts of this clone. The V and J genes are TRBV2 and TRBJ2-1; TRBD2 matches 11 bases. This CDR3 has 15 residues. Per germline, CDR1 SNHLY and CDR2 FYNNEI. With V trimmed by 6 bases and J by 9 bases, 10 bases remained unmatched. CDR3 amino acids: CASRRGLAVNTEQFF. The CDR3 coding sequence is TGTGCCAGCAGGAGGGGACTAGCGGTTAACACTGAGCAGTTCTTC.

This clone showed up just a few times. This chain uses TRBV6-5 with TRBJ2-2; the D is unclear. Deletions cut 2 bases from V and 1 base from J, with 5 bases between. This CDR3 has 14 amino acids. The germline V gene has CDR1 MNHEY and CDR2 SVGAGI. The CDR3 spells CASSYRVNTGELFF. The CDR3, as DNA: TGTGCCAGCAGTTACCGAGTGAACACCGGGGAGCTGTTTTTT.

This clone was found a few times. This sequence joins TRBV11-2 and TRBJ2-7; D call uncertain. V lost 5 bases, J lost 2 bases, and 7 bases lay in between. CDR1 is SGHAT and CDR2 is FQNNGV in the germline V gene. The CDR3 is 12 amino acids. The CDR3 DNA is TGTGCCAGCAGCCTAACCGCCTACGAGCAGTACTTC. Translated, it gives CASSLTAYEQYF.

The V call is TRBV11-2, the J call TRBJ1-3, with a weak D call TRBD1 (6 bases). This CDR3 contains 17 residues. Trimming took off 1 base at V and 4 bases at J, with 17 bases between the two ends. Germline V lookup: CDR1 SGHAT, CDR2 FQNNGV. The chain's CDR3 is CASSLGRQAAVGNTIYF. The CDR3 DNA reads as TGTGCCAGCAGCTTAGGGCGACAGGCGGCAGTAGGAAACACCATATATTTT.

V and J are TRBV2 and TRBJ2-7; TRBD2 agrees at 12 bases. V shed 4 bases and J 9 bases; nucleotides not matched to a gene: 16. The CDR3 sequence is 17 residues long. CDR1 is SNHLY, CDR2 FYNNEI, per germline. Here the CDR3 DNA reads TGTGCCAGCAGTGTGCACCGAGTGACTAGCGGGAGTCCTGCGCAGTACTTC. This gives the protein CASSVHRVTSGSPAQYF.

The V gene is TRBV5-1, the J gene TRBJ2-5; TRBD1 matches at 8 bases. With V trimmed by 0 bases and J by 2 bases, 3 bases remained unmatched. The CDR3 loop spans 15 amino acids. The V gene's germline CDR1 is SGHRS and CDR2 YFSETQ. The CDR3 reads CASSLAQGAQETQYF. CDR3 DNA sequence: TGCGCCAGCAGCTTGGCCCAGGGGGCGCAAGAGACCCAGTACTTC. Filled out from reference TRBV5-1 and TRBJ2-5, the complete variable domain reads KAGVTQTPRYLIKTRGQQVTLSCSPISGHRSVSWYQQTPGQGLQFLFEYFSETQRNKGNFPGRFSGRQFSNSRSEMNVSTLELGDSALYLCASSLAQGAQETQYFGPGTRLLVL.

This chain links TRBV6-4 with TRBJ2-7; 12 nucleotides line up with TRBD2. The CDR3 is 17 residues long. CDR1 is MRHNA and CDR2 is SNTAGT in the germline V gene. Trimming took 6 bases from V and 5 from J; bases not matched to a gene: 14. The chain's CDR3 is CASRGASGRALNDEQYF. CDR3 coding DNA: TGTGCCAGCAGGGGGGCTAGCGGGAGGGCCCTCAACGACGAGCAGTACTTC.

This clone was seen a few times. This chain joins TRBV7-2 and TRBJ2-7; tentatively, D is TRBD1 (5 bases). Trimming took 3 bases from V and 2 from J, leaving 8 bases between them. CDR3 length: 13 amino acids. In germline, CDR1 is SGHTA, CDR2 FQGNSA. The CDR3 here is CASSFETAYEQYF. CDR3 coding DNA: TGTGCCAGCAGCTTTGAGACAGCCTACGAGCAGTACTTC. The full variable domain, in which reference TRBV7-2 and TRBJ2-7 provide the parts outside the CDR3, is GAGVSQSPSNKVTEKGKDVELRCDPISGHTALYWYRQSLGQGLEFLIYFQGNSAPDKSGLPSDRFSAERTGGSVSTLTIQRTQQEDSAVYLCASSFETAYEQYFGPGTRLTVT.

This clone occurred a few times. V and J are TRBV6-1 and TRBJ1-2; a possible D gene is TRBD1 (5 bases). The V and J ends lost 7 bases and 0 bases respectively, with 6 bases between them. CDR3 length: 12 residues. From germline, CDR1 is MNHNS and CDR2 SASEGT. The CDR3 DNA is TGTGCCAGCAAGGGGCCTAACTATGGCTACACCTTC. Its protein is CASKGPNYGYTF.

The chain carries TRBV4-3 and TRBJ2-4, with TRBD2 as a possible D gene (5 bases). Germline CDR1 is LGHNA and CDR2 is YSLEER. Trimming pared 1 base from V and 6 bases from J, leaving 16 bases between. CDR3 length equals 16 residues. In nucleotides, the CDR3 is TGCGCCAGCAGCCAAGTTTTTGGAACCGGAGGAAACATTCAGTACTTC. Residues: CASSQVFGTGGNIQYF.

This clone has a handful of counts. The CDR3 carries no conserved terminal phenylalanine or tryptophan, so it likely arises from a read error. This chain uses TRBV27 with TRBJ1-5, with no clear D. V lost 2 bases and J lost 5, with 10 bases in between. Germline CDR1 MNHEY, CDR2 SMNVEV (reference sequence). The CDR3 is 14 residues long. The CDR3 DNA is TGTGCCAGCAGTTTAACTAGGACGGATCAGCCCCAGCATTCT. Translating it yields CASSLTRTDQPQHS.

The chain joins TRBV10-3 to TRBJ2-7, with D perhaps TRBD1 (5 bases). The V gene lost 3 bases and the J gene lost 3 bases, with 9 bases spanning the gap. CDR3 length: 13 amino acids. From germline, CDR1 is ENHRY and CDR2 SYGVKD. CDR3 sequence: CAISDRANYEQYF. The CDR3 region has the DNA TGTGCCATCAGTGACAGGGCCAACTACGAGCAGTACTTC.

This chain joins TRBV6-4 and TRBJ1-5, with 9 bases fitting TRBD1. Trimming took 8 bases from V and 0 from J; bases not matched to a gene: 11. The CDR3 contains 17 residues. Germline lookup yields CDR1 MRHNA and CDR2 SNTAGT. This CDR3 reads CASRDRALGASNQPQHF. In nucleotides, the CDR3 is TGTGCCAGCCGGGACAGGGCGTTAGGGGCTAGCAATCAGCCCCAGCATTTT.

This clone was seen more than once but under ten times. The J gene is TRBJ2-4, the V gene TRBV20-1, with 7 positions matching TRBD2. The germline gives CDR1 DFQATT, CDR2 SNEGSKA (reference sequence). The CDR3 runs 10 residues. CDR3 protein: CRPGGGIQYF. CDR3 nucleotide sequence: TGCAGGCCGGGAGGTGGCATTCAGTACTTC.

The V and J genes are TRBV30 and TRBJ2-7; 9 bases line up with TRBD1. Germline trimming cut 5 bases from V and 6 bases from J; bases unmatched to any gene: 8. CDR3 length: 13 residues. Germline V gene data show CDR1 as GTSNPN and CDR2 as SVGIG (reference sequence). CDR3 DNA sequence: TGTGCCTGGTGCACGGGACAGGGTCGCGAGCAGTACTTC. It codes for CAWCTGQGREQYF.

This clone was observed a few times. The genes are TRBV5-6 and TRBJ1-1, with D unclear. V lost 3 bases and J lost 0, with 12 bases in between. CDR3 length: 15 amino acids. The V gene's germline CDR1 is SGHDT and CDR2 YYEEEE. The CDR3 nucleotides are TGTGCCAGCAGCTGGAAGGTGCGGGTGAACACTGAAGCTTTCTTT. It specifies CASSWKVRVNTEAFF.

This chain uses TRBV5-6 with TRBJ2-5, with D possibly being TRBD1 (6 bases). CDR3 length: 15 residues. Germline CDR1 reads SGHDT; CDR2 reads YYEEEE. Deletions cut 3 bases from V and 0 bases from J, with 12 bases between. The CDR3 sequence is CASSSRGRHQETQYF. The CDR3 DNA reads TGTGCCAGCAGCTCCAGGGGTCGCCACCAAGAGACCCAGTACTTC. The complete variable domain, with remaining parts taken from reference TRBV5-6 and TRBJ2-5, reads DAGVTQSPTHLIKTRGQQVTLRCSPKSGHDTVSWYQQALGQGPQFIFQYYEEEERQRGNFPDRFSGHQFPNYSSELNVNALLLGDSALYLCASSSRGRHQETQYFGPGTRLLVL.

This clone was recorded a few times. V usage is TRBV7-9 and J usage is TRBJ1-2; D unresolved. Between the trimmed V and J ends, which lost 5 bases and 6 bases, there was a span of 13 bases. Germline CDR1 SEHNR, CDR2 FQNEAQ (reference sequence). CDR3 length: 13 amino acids. In nucleotides, the CDR3 is TGTGCCAGCAGCATAAGTCAGGAGGATGGCTACACCTTC. It yields the protein CASSISQEDGYTF.